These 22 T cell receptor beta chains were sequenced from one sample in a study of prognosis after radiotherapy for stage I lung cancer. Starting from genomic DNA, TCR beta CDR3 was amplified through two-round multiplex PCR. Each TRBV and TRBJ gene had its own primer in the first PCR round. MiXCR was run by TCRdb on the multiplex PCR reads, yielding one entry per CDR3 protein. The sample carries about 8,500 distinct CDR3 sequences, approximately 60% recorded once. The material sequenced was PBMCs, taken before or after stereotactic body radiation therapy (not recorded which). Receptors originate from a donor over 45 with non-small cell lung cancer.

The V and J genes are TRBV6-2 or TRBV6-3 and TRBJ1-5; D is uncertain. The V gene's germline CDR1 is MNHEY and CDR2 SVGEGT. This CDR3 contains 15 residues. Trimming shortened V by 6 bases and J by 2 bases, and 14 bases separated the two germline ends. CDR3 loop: CASSLGGEGNQPQHF. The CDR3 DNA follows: TGTGCCAGCAGCCTCGGAGGTGAGGGCAATCAGCCCCAGCATTTT.

CDR3 bases: TGTGCCAGCAGCTTAGATCGACAGGGAAACGAGCAGTACTTC. Translating it yields CASSLDRQGNEQYF. J is TRBJ2-7 and V is TRBV11-2; 7 positions match TRBD1. CDR3 length: 14 residues. Germline V CDR1 and CDR2: SGHAT, FQNNGV. Losses at the gene ends were 0 bases for V and 5 bases for J; bases not matched to a gene: 4.

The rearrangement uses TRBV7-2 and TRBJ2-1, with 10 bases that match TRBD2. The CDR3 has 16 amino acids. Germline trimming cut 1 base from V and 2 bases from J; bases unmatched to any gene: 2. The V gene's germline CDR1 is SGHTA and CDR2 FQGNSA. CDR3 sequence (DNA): TGTGCCAGCAGCTTAGGACTAGCGGGCGCCTACAATGAGCAGTTCTTC. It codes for CASSLGLAGAYNEQFF.

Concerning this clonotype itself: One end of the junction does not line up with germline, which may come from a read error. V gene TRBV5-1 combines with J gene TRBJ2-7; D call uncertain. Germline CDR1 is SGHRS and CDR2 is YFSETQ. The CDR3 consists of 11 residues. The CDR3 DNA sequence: TGCACCAGCAGCTTGGGTTACGAGCAGTACTTC. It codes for CTSSLGYEQYF.

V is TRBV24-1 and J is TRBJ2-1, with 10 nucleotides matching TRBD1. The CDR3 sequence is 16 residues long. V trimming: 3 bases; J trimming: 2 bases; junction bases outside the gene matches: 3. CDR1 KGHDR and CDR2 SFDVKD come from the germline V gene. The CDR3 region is CATSDGTGDTYNEQFF. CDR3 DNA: TGTGCCACCAGTGATGGGACAGGGGATACCTACAATGAGCAGTTCTTC.

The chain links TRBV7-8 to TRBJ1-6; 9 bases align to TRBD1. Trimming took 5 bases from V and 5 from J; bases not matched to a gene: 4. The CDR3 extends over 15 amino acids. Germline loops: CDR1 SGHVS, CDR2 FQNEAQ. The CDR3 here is CASSAQGADNSPLHF. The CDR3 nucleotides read TGTGCCAGCAGCGCACAGGGGGCGGATAATTCACCCCTCCACTTT.

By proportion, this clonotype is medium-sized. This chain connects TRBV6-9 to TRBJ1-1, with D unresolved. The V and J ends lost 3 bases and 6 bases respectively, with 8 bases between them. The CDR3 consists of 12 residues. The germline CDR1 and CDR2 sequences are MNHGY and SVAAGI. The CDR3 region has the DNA TGTGCCAGCAGTTACCCCAACGCTGAAGCTTTCTTT. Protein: CASSYPNAEAFF.

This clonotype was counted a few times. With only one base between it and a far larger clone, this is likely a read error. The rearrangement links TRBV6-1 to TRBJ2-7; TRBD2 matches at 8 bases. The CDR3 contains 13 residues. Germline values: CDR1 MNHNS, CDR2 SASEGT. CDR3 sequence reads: CAINPSGRGEQHF. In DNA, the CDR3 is TGTGCCATTAACCCCAGCGGGAGAGGGGAGCAGCACTTC.

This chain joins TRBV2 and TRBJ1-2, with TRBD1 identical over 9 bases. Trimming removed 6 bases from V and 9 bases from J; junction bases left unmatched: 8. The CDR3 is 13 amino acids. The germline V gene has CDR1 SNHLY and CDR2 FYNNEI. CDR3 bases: TGTGCCAGCAGGGAGGGACAGGGATATTGCTACACCTTC. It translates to CASREGQGYCYTF.

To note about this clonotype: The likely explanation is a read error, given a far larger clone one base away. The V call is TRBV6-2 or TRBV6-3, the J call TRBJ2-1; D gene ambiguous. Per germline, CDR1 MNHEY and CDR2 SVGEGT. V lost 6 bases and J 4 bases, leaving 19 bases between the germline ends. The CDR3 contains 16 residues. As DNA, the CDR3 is TGTGCCAGCAGCTTAACCCCCGTGAGGTTTTACAATGAGCAGTTCTTC. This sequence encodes CASSLTPVRFYNEQFF.

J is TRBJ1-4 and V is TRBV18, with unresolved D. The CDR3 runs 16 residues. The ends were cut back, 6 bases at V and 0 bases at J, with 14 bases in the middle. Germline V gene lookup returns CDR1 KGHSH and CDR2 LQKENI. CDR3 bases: TGTGCCAGCTCTCAGAGAGGAGGATCAACTAATGAAAAACTGTTTTTT. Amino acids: CASSQRGGSTNEKLFF.

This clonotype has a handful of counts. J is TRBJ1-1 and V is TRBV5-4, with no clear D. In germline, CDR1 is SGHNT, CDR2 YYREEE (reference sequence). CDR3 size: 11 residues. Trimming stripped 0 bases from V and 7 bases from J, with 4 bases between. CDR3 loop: CASSLDGEAFF. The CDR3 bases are TGTGCCAGCAGCTTGGACGGTGAAGCTTTCTTT.

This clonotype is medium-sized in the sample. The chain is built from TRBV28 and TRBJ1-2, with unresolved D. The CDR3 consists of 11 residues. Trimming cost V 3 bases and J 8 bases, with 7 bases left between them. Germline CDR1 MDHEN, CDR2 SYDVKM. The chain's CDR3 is CASSFGVGYTF. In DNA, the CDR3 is TGTGCCAGCAGTTTTGGGGTGGGCTACACCTTC.

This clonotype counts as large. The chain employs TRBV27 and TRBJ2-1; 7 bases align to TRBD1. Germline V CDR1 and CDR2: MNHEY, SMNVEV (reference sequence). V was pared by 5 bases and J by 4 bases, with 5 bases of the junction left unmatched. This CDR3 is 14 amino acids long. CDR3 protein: CASSPWDRYNEQFF. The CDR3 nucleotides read TGTGCCAGCAGTCCCTGGGACAGATACAATGAGCAGTTCTTC.

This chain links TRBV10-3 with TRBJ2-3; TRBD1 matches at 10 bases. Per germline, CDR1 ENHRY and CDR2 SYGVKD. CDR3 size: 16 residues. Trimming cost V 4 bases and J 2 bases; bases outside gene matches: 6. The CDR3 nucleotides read TGTGCCATCAGTGTGGGGACAGGGGTTCCCACAGATACGCAGTATTTT. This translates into CAISVGTGVPTDTQYF.

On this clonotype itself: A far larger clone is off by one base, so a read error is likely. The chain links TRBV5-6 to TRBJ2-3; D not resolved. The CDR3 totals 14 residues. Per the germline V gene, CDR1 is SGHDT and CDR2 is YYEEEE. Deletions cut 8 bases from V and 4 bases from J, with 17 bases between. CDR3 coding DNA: TGTGCCAGTAGTATTCGCTCAAACTCAGATACGCAGTATTTT. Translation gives CASSIRSNSDTQYF.

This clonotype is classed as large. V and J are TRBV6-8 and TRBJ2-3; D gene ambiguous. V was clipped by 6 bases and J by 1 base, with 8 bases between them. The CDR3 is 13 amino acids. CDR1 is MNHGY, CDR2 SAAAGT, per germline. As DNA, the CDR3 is TGTGCCAGCAGCCTGGAACGCACAGATACGCAGTATTTT. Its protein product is CASSLERTDTQYF.

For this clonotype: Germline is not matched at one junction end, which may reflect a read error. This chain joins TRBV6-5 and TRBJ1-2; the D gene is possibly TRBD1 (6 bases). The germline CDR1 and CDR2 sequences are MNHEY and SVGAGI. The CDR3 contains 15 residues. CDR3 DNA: TGTGCCAGTAGTTACTCGACCCCAGGGGAGGGCTGCTACACCTTC. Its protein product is CASSYSTPGEGCYTF.

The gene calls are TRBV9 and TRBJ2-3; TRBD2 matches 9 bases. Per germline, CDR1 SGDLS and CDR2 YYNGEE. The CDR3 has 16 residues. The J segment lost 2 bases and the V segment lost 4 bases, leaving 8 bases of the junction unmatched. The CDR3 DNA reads TGTGCCAGCAGCCTCATGGGACTAGCCGACACAGATACGCAGTATTTT. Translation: CASSLMGLADTDTQYF. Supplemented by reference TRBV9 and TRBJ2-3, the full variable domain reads DSGVTQTPKHLITATGQRVTLRCSPRSGDLSVYWYQQSLDQGLQFLIQYYNGEERAKGNILERFSAQQFPDLHSELNLSSLELGDSALYFCASSLMGLADTDTQYFGPGTRLTVL.

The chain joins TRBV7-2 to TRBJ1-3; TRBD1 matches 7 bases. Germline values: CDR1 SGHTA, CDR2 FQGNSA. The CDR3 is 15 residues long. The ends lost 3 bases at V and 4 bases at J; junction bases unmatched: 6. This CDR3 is CASSFLQGGGNTIYF. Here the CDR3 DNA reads TGTGCCAGCAGCTTTCTCCAGGGGGGCGGAAACACCATATATTTT. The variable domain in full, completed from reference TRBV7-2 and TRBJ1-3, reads GAGVSQSPSNKVTEKGKDVELRCDPISGHTALYWYRQSLGQGLEFLIYFQGNSAPDKSGLPSDRFSAERTGGSVSTLTIQRTQQEDSAVYLCASSFLQGGGNTIYFGEGSWLTVV.

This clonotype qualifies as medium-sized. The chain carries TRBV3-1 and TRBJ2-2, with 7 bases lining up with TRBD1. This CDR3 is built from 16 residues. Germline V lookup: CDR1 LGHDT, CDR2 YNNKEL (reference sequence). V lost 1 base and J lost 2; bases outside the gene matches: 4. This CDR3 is CASSQGTGLNTGELFF. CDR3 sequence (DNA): TGTGCCAGCAGCCAAGGGACAGGACTTAACACCGGGGAGCTGTTTTTT.

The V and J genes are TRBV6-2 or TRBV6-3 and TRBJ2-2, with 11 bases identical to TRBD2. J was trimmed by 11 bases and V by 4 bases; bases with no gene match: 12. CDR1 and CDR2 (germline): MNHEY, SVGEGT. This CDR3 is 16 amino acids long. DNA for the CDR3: TGTGCCAGCAGTTTTAGCGGGAGGGCCCCCACCGTTGAGCTGTTTTTT. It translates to CASSFSGRAPTVELFF.